This paragraph reports one TCR beta chain. The data were obtained in a study of blood T cell repertoires in COVID-19. V lost 1 base, J lost 2 bases, and 4 bases stayed unmatched. CDR1 and CDR2 (germline): PRHDT, FYEKMQ (reference sequence). The CDR3 extends over 16 amino acids. Participants came from fewer than 25 US areas, aged about 18 to 89 years. Data came from immunoSEQ multiplex PCR; TCRdb stores just in-frame clones and leaves some out. In the table there are under 250,000 clones, around four fifths of which are singletons. Sequenced material: PBMCs or T cells enriched from blood (not recorded which). The rearrangement links TRBV13 to TRBJ2-1; 8 bases are shared with TRBD2. The receptor was isolated from a woman aged 45-65 years who had been exposed to COVID-19. CDR3 in amino acids: CASSLATSGPYNEQFF. DNA of the CDR3: TGTGCCAGCAGCTTAGCCACTAGCGGCCCCTACAATGAGCAGTTCTTC.